These 15 T cell receptor beta chains came from one sample sequenced in a study of vaccination and CD4 T cells after COVID-19. The treatment is: roughly nine-day PBMC culture with coronavirus spike peptide pools or control peptides (ViraFEST assay). No antigen is known for these receptors. Scientists ran DNA taken from cultured CD4+ T cells through the Oncomine TCR Beta short-read assay for sequencing. One entry per CDR3 protein results from TCRdb running MiXCR on the PCR reads. Of around 19,000 distinct CDR3 sequences listed, around 48% were seen once; the top ten hold 4% to 4.5%. Sequences were obtained from CD4+ T cells from blood, cultured in vitro. Receptor source: a human donor who had recovered from COVID-19.

The rearrangement uses TRBV20-1 and TRBJ2-7, with a possible D match to TRBD2 (6 bases). The germline V gene encodes CDR1 DFQATT and CDR2 SNEGSKA (reference sequence). V was shortened by 2 bases and J by 4 bases, with 6 bases between the two germline ends. The CDR3 covers 11 residues. CDR3 nucleotides: TGCAGTGCTAGACGGGGGTACGAGCAGTACTTC. Its translation: CSARRGYEQYF.

The rearrangement uses TRBV20-1 and TRBJ1-1; D gene uncertain. Trimming cost V 6 bases and J 2 bases, with 10 bases left between them. This CDR3 has 12 amino acids. Germline-derived CDR1 and CDR2 are DFQATT and SNEGSKA (reference sequence). CDR3 amino acids: CSASRVNTEAFF. In nucleotides, the CDR3 is TGCAGTGCCAGTAGGGTTAACACTGAAGCTTTCTTT.

CDR3 nucleotides: TGCGCCAGCAGCCAAGTTCCGCAGGGTGGGACCCAGTACTTC. Encoded protein: CASSQVPQGGTQYF. The chain couples TRBV4-3 to TRBJ2-5, with TRBD1 as a possible D gene (5 bases). Trimming took 1 base from V and 7 from J, leaving 13 bases between them. This CDR3 has 14 amino acids. The V gene's germline CDR1 is LGHNA and CDR2 YSLEER.

This chain connects TRBV20-1 to TRBJ1-6, with a weak D call TRBD1 (5 bases). CDR1 and CDR2 from the germline V gene are DFQATT and SNEGSKA (reference sequence). Trimming shortened V by 0 bases and J by 7 bases, and 10 bases separated the two germline ends. This CDR3 contains 14 residues. This CDR3 reads CSARDQGGNSPLHF. The CDR3 DNA reads TGCAGTGCTAGAGATCAGGGTGGCAATTCACCCCTCCACTTT.

This rearrangement joins TRBV4-3 to TRBJ1-3; a possible D gene is TRBD1 (6 bases). Germline assignment: CDR1 LGHNA and CDR2 YSLEER. There are 16 residues in the CDR3. The V end was cut by 1 base, the J end by 2 bases, with 12 bases between. The CDR3: CASSQAAQGPGNTIYF. CDR3 nucleotide sequence: TGCGCCAGCAGCCAAGCGGCCCAGGGGCCTGGAAACACCATATATTTT.

Here the CDR3 DNA reads TGTGCCAGCAGCCTTTCAGCGGGACGATCCTACAATGAGCAGTTCTTC. Amino acids: CASSLSAGRSYNEQFF. The rearrangement links TRBV7-8 to TRBJ2-1; 7 bases agree with TRBD2. Germline V gene lookup returns CDR1 SGHVS and CDR2 FQNEAQ. This CDR3 has 16 residues. V lost 5 bases and J lost 1; bases outside the gene matches: 8. The full variable domain, completed using reference TRBV7-8 and TRBJ2-1, is GAGVSQSPRYKVAKRGQDVALRCDPISGHVSLFWYQQALGQGPEFLTYFQNEAQLDKSGLPSDRFFAERPEGSVSTLKIQRTQQEDSAVYLCASSLSAGRSYNEQFFGPGTRLTVL.

This sequence joins TRBV27 and TRBJ2-5; maybe TRBD2 (7 bases). Trimming shortened V by 3 bases and J by 5 bases, and 13 bases separated the two germline ends. This CDR3 comprises 14 residues. The V gene's germline CDR1 is MNHEY and CDR2 SMNVEV (reference sequence). The DNA for the CDR3 is TGTGCCAGCAGTTTTGGGGGGGCTCGGGAGACCCAGTACTTC. Protein sequence: CASSFGGARETQYF.

The CDR3 loop is CASSFTGQGRSPLHF. The CDR3 DNA follows: TGTGCCAGCAGTTTCACGGGACAGGGAAGATCACCCCTCCACTTT. This chain uses TRBV28 with TRBJ1-6; 9 bases are a match to TRBD1. With V trimmed by 3 bases and J by 10 bases, 7 bases remained unmatched. This CDR3 comprises 15 residues. Per the germline V gene, CDR1 is MDHEN and CDR2 is SYDVKM.

The chain is built from TRBV11-2 and TRBJ2-3; D unresolved. The CDR3 is 13 residues long. V dropped 5 bases and J dropped 3 bases, with 9 bases sitting between them. Germline V CDR1 and CDR2: SGHAT, FQNNGV. The CDR3 bases are TGTGCCAGCAGCCCCCTACGAACAGATACGCAGTATTTT. Protein sequence: CASSPLRTDTQYF.

CDR3 protein: CASSNGGSGANVLTF. CDR3 in DNA: TGTGCCAGCAGCAATGGGGGCTCTGGGGCCAACGTCCTGACTTTC. This sequence joins TRBV6-2 or TRBV6-3 and TRBJ2-6, with D perhaps TRBD1 or TRBD2 (5 bases each). The V and J ends lost 6 bases and 0 bases respectively, with 9 bases between them. This CDR3 is built from 15 residues. The germline CDR1 and CDR2 sequences are MNHEY and SVGEGT.

The gene calls are TRBV28 and TRBJ2-7, with 13 bases fitting TRBD2. V was clipped by 3 bases and J by 4 bases; unmatched bases: 9. In germline, CDR1 is MDHEN, CDR2 SYDVKM. The CDR3 runs 17 residues. Written as DNA, the CDR3 is TGTGCCAGCAGTTTCCCCGTGGGACTAGCGGGAAGGTACGAGCAGTACTTC. This gives the protein CASSFPVGLAGRYEQYF. Using reference TRBV28 and TRBJ2-7 for the parts outside the CDR3, the full variable domain is DVKVTQSSRYLVKRTGEKVFLECVQDMDHENMFWYRQDPGLGLRLIYFSYDVKMKEKGDIPEGYSVSREKKERFSLILESASTNQTSMYLCASSFPVGLAGRYEQYFGPGTRLTVT.

The chain uses TRBV12-3 or TRBV12-4 and TRBJ1-5; no definite D call. This CDR3 is 17 amino acids long. Trimming took 1 base from V and 0 from J, leaving 13 bases between them. The CDR3 loop reads CASSLVSTQNSNQPQHF. The CDR3 DNA sequence: TGTGCCAGCAGTTTAGTCTCGACACAAAATAGCAATCAGCCCCAGCATTTT.

This clonotype was detected a few times. The chain combines TRBV12-3 or TRBV12-4 with TRBJ1-2; the D is unclear. This CDR3 spans 12 amino acids. V was pared by 2 bases and J by 6 bases, with 7 bases between. The CDR3 DNA reads as TGTGCCAGCAGTTTAACTAAGGATGGCTACACCTTC. Protein sequence: CASSLTKDGYTF.

This clonotype was seen a handful of times. The chain has TRBV27 and TRBJ1-5; D is unclear. The V gene lost 5 bases and the J gene lost 11 bases, with 19 bases spanning the gap. Germline loops: CDR1 MNHEY, CDR2 SMNVEV (reference sequence). CDR3 length: 14 residues. The CDR3: CASSPTEAQMTQHF. DNA for the CDR3: TGTGCCAGCAGTCCCACAGAGGCCCAGATGACCCAGCATTTT.

The V call is TRBV20-1, the J call TRBJ2-7; 7 nucleotides match TRBD1. The CDR3 sequence is 15 residues long. From germline, CDR1 is DFQATT and CDR2 SNEGSKA (reference sequence). With V trimmed by 0 bases and J by 0 bases, 5 bases remained unmatched. CDR3 region: CSARDRAGGSYEQYF. The CDR3 region has the DNA TGCAGTGCTAGAGATCGGGCAGGGGGCTCCTACGAGCAGTACTTC.